This TCR beta chain was sequenced in a study of cytomegalovirus exposure and HLA in healthy donors. Study-wide context: Some 91 million unique TCRs from HLA-typed donors were held in an early release of data.

This clone has just one count. Its antigen is undetermined. Germline CDR1 reads SGHRS; CDR2 reads YFSETQ. V was pared by 0 bases and J by 1 base, with 9 bases of the junction left unmatched. The CDR3 contains 17 residues. Nominally healthy donors provided the samples, though records likely missed some immune exposures. 60 Vbeta and 13 Jbeta primers were used in PCR. Sequenced by immunoSEQ multiplex PCR; TCRdb stores in-frame clones only, minus some. In the table there are about 110,000 clones, just over 70% of which are singletons. General study findings and limits: The authors confirmed in vitro that a few CMV-associated chains were specific for CMV antigens. Roughly uniform depth of sequencing across donors was assumed in presence/absence analyses.

The clonotype was recovered from a boy younger than 18 in good health and CMV-seronegative. The sample comprised PBMCs. The chain joins TRBV5-1 to TRBJ1-1, with TRBD1 matching 7 bases. Written as DNA, the CDR3 is TGCGCCAGCAGCTTGGGACAGGGCATCCCGGGGAACACTGAAGCTTTCTTT. Protein product: CASSLGQGIPGNTEAFF.